The present T cell receptor (beta chain) was sequenced within a study of blood T cell repertoires in COVID-19 (dated by TCRdb to about 2020). Study-level background: Samples covering the acute and convalescent phases of COVID-19 were provided by collaborators in the United States, Italy and Spain. The prospective study material was composed of cDNA or gDNA derived from T cells, B-cell-depleted T cells, or PBMCs. Deeply sampled blood TCRbeta repertoires from subjects exposed to, actively infected with, or recovered from COVID-19 were included in the dataset. The repertoires were released in a freely available public database meant as a resource for research on the immune response to SARS-CoV-2. Samples came from the ongoing ImmuneRACE study (first 160 participants) plus 1,254 subjects from 6 global collaborators. Sample metadata almost always included a de-identified subject ID, COVID-19 status, age in years and sex. Where available, HLA class I and class II types were obtained from metadata supplied by the sample provider rather than from assay-based typing. Summary of the overall study and its limitations: Clinical and demographic metadata were provided uncurated, with the amount varying by source and participant.

This clone is a singleton in its sample. Its antigen specificity is not known. Base qualities are not recorded, but no much larger clone differs from it by a single base. Enrolling through a virtual design, the prospective study's participants ranged in age from roughly 18 to 90 years and lived across 20 to 30 United States geographic areas. To assign participants to cohorts, the prospective study relied on clinical history that participants themselves reported in a screening survey and a study questionnaire. Exposed participants had been in contact with someone with a PCR-confirmed or clinician-diagnosed COVID-19 case within 2 weeks of study entry. In the prospective study, mobile phlebotomists collected whole blood, serum and a nasopharyngeal or oropharyngeal swab from each participant. Additional blood draws and questionnaires over an approximately 2-month period could optionally be provided by prospective study participants. Prospective study blood samples were shipped either frozen or at room temperature before DNA extraction.

TCRbeta CDR3 regions were amplified from genomic DNA by means of the immunoSEQ Assay, a bias-controlled multiplex PCR. As for how the authors treated the data: The number of nucleated cells in each sample was estimated from the amplification of reference gene primers within the assay. Sequence reads were collapsed and filtered to measure the absolute abundance of every unique TCRbeta CDR3 rearrangement. Productive Simpson clonality was computed per sample as the square root of Simpson's diversity index over productive rearrangements. The clones in this table, taken by TCRdb from immuneACCESS, are in-frame only. Not every clone is retained; where verified, under half of the shortfall comes from an unresolved V gene, and the cause of the rest is unknown. V, J and clone size derive from that table, while D and trimming were established from the DNA sequence. This sample lists under 300,000 clones; approximately 89% were detected once. Approximately 3.4% of the sample belongs to the ten largest clones.

Input material: PBMCs or T cells enriched from blood (not recorded which). This clonotype was sampled from a woman aged 40-49 years who had been exposed to COVID-19.

The CDR3 sequence is CASSAHRDRANNEQFF. Read as DNA, the sequence is TGTGCCAGCAGCGCCCACCGGGACAGGGCAAACAATGAGCAGTTCTTC. The rearranged segments are TRBV9 and TRBJ2-1; the central 9 bases match TRBD1. Clipping removes 3 bases from V and 5 bases from J, with 9 as the unmatched junction base count. The CDR3 numbers 16 residues from cysteine through phenylalanine. Of all the DNA, just the CDR3 is kept, 48 bases in frame from base 1. Per the germline V gene, SGDLS is the CDR1 and YYNGEE is the CDR2.